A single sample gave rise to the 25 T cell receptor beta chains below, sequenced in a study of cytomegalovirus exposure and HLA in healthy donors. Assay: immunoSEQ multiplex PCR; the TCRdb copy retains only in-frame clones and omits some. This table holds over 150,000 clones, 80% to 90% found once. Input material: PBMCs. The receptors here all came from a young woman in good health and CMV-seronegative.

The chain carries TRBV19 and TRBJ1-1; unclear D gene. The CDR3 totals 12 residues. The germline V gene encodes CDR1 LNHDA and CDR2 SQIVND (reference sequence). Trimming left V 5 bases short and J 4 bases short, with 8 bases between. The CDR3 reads CASSSRFTEAFF. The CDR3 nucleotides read TGTGCCAGTAGTTCCAGGTTCACTGAAGCTTTCTTT.

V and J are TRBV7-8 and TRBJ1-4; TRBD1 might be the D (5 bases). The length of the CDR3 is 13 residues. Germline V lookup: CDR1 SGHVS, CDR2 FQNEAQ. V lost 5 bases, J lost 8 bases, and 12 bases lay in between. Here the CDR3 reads CASSPETGEKLFF. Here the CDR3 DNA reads TGTGCCAGCAGCCCAGAAACAGGCGAAAAACTGTTTTTT.

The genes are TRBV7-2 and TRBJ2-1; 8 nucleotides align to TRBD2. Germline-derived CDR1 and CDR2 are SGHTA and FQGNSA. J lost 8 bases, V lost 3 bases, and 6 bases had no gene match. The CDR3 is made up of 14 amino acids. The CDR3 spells CASSLREVSDEQFF. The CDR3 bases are TGTGCCAGCAGCTTGCGGGAGGTTTCGGATGAGCAGTTCTTC.

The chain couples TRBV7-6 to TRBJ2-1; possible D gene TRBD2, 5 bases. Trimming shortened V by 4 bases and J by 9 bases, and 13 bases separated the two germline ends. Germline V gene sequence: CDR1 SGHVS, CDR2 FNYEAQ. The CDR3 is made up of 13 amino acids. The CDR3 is CASSSAVRGEQFF. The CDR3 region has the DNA TGTGCCAGCAGCTCGGCGGTTCGGGGTGAGCAGTTCTTC. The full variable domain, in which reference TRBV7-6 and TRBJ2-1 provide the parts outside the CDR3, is GAGVSQSPRYKVTKRGQDVALRCDPISGHVSLYWYRQALGQGPEFLTYFNYEAQQDKSGLPNDRFSAERPEGSISTLTIQRTEQRDSAMYRCASSSAVRGEQFFGPGTRLTVL.

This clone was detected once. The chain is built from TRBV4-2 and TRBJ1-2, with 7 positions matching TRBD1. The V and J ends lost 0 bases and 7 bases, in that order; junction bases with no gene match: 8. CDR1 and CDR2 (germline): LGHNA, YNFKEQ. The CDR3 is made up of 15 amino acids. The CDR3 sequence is CASSQDEGAGRGYTF. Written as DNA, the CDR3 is TGTGCCAGCAGCCAAGACGAGGGGGCAGGACGTGGCTACACCTTC.

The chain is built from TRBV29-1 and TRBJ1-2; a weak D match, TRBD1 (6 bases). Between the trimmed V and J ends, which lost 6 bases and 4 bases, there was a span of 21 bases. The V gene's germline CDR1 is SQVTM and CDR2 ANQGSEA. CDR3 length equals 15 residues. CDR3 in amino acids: CSVDYRGTGTYGYTF. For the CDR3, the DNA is TGCAGCGTAGACTATAGGGGAACAGGGACCTATGGCTACACCTTC.

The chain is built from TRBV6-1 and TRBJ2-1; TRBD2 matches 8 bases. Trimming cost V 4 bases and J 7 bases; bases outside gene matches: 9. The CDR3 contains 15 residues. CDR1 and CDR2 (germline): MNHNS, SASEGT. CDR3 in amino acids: CASSGGTSIRNEQFF. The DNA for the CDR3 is TGTGCCAGCAGTGGAGGGACTAGTATAAGAAATGAGCAGTTCTTC.

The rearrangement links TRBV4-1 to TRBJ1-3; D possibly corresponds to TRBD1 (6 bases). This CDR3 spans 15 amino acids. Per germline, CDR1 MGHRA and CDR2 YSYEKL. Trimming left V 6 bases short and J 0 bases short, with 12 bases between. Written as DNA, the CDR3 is TGCGCCAGCAGACCCGGACAGCTCTCTGGAAACACCATATATTTT. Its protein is CASRPGQLSGNTIYF.

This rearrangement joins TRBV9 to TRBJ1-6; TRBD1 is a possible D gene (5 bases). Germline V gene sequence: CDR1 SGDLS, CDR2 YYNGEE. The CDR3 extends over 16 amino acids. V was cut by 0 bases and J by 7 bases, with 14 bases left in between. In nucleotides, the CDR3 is TGTGCCAGCAGCGTAGCGGCCCAGACAGAAAATTCACCCCTCCACTTT. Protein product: CASSVAAQTENSPLHF.

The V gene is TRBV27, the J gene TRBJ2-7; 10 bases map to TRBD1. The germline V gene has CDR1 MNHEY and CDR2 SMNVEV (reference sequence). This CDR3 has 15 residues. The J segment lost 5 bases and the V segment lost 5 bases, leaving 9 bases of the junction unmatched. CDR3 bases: TGTGCCAGCAGTCCGTTCGGGACAGGGGACGACGAGCAGTACTTC. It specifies CASSPFGTGDDEQYF.

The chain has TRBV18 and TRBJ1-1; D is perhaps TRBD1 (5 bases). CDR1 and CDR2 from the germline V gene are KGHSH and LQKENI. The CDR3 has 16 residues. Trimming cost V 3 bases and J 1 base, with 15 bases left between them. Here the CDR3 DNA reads TGTGCCAGCTCACCCAGCGGCGGGGGAACGAACACTGAAGCTTTCTTT. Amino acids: CASSPSGGGTNTEAFF.

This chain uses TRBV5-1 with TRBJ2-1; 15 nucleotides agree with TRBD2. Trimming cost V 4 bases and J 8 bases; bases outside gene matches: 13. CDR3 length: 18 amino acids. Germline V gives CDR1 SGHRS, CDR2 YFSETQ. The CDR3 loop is CASSQGTSGGIYVHEQFF. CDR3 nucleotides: TGCGCCAGCAGCCAAGGGACTAGCGGGGGGATCTACGTCCATGAGCAGTTCTTC. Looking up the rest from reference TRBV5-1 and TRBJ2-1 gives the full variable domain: KAGVTQTPRYLIKTRGQQVTLSCSPISGHRSVSWYQQTPGQGLQFLFEYFSETQRNKGNFPGRFSGRQFSNSRSEMNVSTLELGDSALYLCASSQGTSGGIYVHEQFFGPGTRLTVL.

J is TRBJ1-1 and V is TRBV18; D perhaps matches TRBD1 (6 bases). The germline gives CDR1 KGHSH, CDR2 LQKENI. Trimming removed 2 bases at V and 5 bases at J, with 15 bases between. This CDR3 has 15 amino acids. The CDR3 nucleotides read TGTGCCAGCTCACCAATAGAACAGGGAGGGACTGAAGCTTTCTTT. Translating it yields CASSPIEQGGTEAFF.

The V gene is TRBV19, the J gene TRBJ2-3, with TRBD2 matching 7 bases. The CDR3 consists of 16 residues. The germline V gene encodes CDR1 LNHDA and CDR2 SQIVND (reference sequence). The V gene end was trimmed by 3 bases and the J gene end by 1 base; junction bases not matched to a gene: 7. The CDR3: CASSILPGGRTDTQYF. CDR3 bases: TGTGCCAGTAGTATTCTGCCGGGGGGACGCACAGATACGCAGTATTTT.

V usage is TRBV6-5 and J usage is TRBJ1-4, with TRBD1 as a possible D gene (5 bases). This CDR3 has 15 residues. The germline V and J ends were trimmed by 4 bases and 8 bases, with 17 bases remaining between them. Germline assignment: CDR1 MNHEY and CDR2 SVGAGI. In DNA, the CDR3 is TGTGCCAGCAGTTCCCCCCGGGGGACCTTGGAAAAACTGTTTTTT. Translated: CASSSPRGTLEKLFF.

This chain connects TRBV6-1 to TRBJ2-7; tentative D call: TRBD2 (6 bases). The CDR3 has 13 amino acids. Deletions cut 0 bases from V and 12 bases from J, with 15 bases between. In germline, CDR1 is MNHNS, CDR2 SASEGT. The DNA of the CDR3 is TGTGCCAGCAGTGAAGCGATTCCCGGGAGTTGGTACTTC. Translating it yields CASSEAIPGSWYF.

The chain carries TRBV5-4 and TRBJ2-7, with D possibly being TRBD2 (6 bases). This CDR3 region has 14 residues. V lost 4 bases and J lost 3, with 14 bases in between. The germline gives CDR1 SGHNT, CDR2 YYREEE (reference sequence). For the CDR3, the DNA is TGTGCCAGCAGCCCACGGGGTAGCGGCTACGAGCAGTACTTC. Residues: CASSPRGSGYEQYF.

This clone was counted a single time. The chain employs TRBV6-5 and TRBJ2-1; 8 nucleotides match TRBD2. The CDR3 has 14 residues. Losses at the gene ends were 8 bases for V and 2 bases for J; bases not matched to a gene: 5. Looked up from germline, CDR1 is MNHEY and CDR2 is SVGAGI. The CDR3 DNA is TGTGCCAGCCGGGCCGGGAGGGCCTACAATGAGCAGTTCTTC. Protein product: CASRAGRAYNEQFF.

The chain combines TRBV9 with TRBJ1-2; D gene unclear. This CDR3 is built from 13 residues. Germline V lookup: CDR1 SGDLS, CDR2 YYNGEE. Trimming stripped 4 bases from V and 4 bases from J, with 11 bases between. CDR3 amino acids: CASSQEGSYGYTF. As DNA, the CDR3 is TGTGCCAGCAGCCAGGAGGGTAGCTATGGCTACACCTTC.

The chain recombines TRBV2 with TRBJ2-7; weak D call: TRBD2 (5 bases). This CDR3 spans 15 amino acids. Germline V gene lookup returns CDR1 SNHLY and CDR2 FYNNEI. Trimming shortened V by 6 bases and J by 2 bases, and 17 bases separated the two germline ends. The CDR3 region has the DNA TGTGCCAGCAGGGATTTCGCAGAGGGAGCCTACGAGCAGTACTTC. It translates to CASRDFAEGAYEQYF.

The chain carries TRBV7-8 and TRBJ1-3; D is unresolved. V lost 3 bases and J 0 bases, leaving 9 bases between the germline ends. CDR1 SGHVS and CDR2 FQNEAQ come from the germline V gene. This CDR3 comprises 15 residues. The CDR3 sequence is CASSFQGSSGNTIYF. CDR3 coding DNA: TGTGCCAGCAGCTTCCAAGGGAGCTCTGGAAACACCATATATTTT.

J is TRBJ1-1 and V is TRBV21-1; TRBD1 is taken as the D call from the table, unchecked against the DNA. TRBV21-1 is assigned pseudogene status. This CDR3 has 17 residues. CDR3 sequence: CASSNAGTGGTNPEAFF. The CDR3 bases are TGTGCCAGCAGCAATGCCGGGACAGGGGGAACCAACCCTGAAGCTTTCTTT.

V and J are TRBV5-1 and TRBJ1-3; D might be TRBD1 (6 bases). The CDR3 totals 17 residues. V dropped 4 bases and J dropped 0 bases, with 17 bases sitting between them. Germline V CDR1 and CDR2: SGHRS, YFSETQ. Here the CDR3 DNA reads TGCGCCAGCAGCCCGTCCCTACAGGGCTCCTCTGGAAACACCATATATTTT. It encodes CASSPSLQGSSGNTIYF.

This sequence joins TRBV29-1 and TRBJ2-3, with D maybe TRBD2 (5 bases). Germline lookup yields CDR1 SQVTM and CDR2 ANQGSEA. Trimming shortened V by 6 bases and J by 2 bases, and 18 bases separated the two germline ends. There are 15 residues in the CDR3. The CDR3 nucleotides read TGCAGCGTCCTTTCGAGCGGTGGCCCCACAGATACGCAGTATTTT. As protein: CSVLSSGGPTDTQYF.

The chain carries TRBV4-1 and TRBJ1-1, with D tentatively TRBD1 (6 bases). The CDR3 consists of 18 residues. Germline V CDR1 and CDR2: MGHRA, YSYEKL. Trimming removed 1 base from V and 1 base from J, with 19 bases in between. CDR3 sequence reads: CASSQGGTKDSKNTEAFF. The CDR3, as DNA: TGCGCCAGCAGCCAAGGCGGAACGAAGGACAGCAAGAACACTGAAGCTTTCTTT.